There are a few counts of the clone carrying this T cell receptor beta chain. Germline V gene sequence: CDR1 SNHLY, CDR2 FYNNEI. The CDR3 has 13 residues. V gave up 8 bases and J gave up 4 bases; unmatched junction bases: 8. These data originate in a study of T-cell memory formation after mild COVID-19. TCRdb re-analysed the 5' RACE reads in MiXCR, keeping a single row per CDR3 protein. The sample contains 560,000 or so distinct CDR3 sequences, around a sixth of which appear only once. The J gene is TRBJ2-7, the V gene TRBV2; 7 bases align to TRBD1. This clonotype was sampled from an adult woman who had mild COVID-19 (a few samples of this study predate the infection). Cell type and time point are not known. The specimen sequenced was PBMCs or a T cell subset sorted from them (not recorded which). The CDR3, as DNA: TGTGCCAGCCTCAAAAGGGGGCTGTACGAGCAGTACTTC. The encoded protein is CASLKRGLYEQYF. Using reference TRBV2 and TRBJ2-7 for the parts outside the CDR3, the full variable domain is EPEVTQTPSHQVTQMGQEVILRCVPISNHLYFYWYRQILGQKVEFLVSFYNNEISEKSEIFDDQFSVERPDGSNFTLKIRSTKLEDSAMYFCASLKRGLYEQYFGPGTRLTVT.